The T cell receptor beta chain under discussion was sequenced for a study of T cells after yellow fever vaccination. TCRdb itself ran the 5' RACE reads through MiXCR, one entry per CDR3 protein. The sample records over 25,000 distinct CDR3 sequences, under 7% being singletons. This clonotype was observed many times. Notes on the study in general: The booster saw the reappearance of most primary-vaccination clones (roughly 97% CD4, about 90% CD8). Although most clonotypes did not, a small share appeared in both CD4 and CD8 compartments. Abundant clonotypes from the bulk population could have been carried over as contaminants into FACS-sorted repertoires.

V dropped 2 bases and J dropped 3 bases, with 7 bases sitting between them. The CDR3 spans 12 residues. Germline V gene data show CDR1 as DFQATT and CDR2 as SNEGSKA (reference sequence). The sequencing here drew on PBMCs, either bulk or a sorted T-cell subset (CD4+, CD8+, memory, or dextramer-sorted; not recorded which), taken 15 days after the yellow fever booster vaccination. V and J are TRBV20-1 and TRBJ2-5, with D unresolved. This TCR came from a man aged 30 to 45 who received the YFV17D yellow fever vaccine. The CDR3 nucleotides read TGCAGTGCTAGAAGAGAGAAAGAGACCCAGTACTTC. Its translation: CSARREKETQYF.